This T cell receptor (beta chain) was observed in a study of shared T cell receptors in the human thymus. The V gene's germline CDR1 is KGHSH and CDR2 LQKENI. The CDR3 loop spans 19 amino acids. Trimming removed 2 bases at V and 3 bases at J, with 23 bases between. Profiling relied on immunoSEQ multiplex PCR, and the TCRdb table lists in-frame clones only, not all of them. The repertoire holds 640,000 or so clones, with 70% to 90% as singletons. The same specimen was also included in a second study, on human thymus T cells. That paper states: Donors were healthy Finnish babies undergoing corrective operations for congenital heart defects. Unrelated people showed highly overlapping thymic repertoires, related research reported.

Sequencing was done on a sample of thymocytes. The chain recombines TRBV18 with TRBJ2-1, with D possibly matching TRBD2 (7 bases). The TCR sequence derives from a boy in the first two years of life with a congenital heart defect. CDR3 DNA: TGTGCCAGCTCACCATGGGCCCTAATCGCGGGGGCCCTCTACAATGAGCAGTTCTTC. Protein product: CASSPWALIAGALYNEQFF.